The clone carrying this TCR beta chain was recorded a few times. Its antigen remains unknown. The data were taken from a study of T cells after yellow fever vaccination. The CDR3 contains 12 residues. The germline V gene has CDR1 SQVTM and CDR2 ANQGSEA. V lost 4 bases and J 5 bases, leaving 11 bases between the germline ends. Notes on the study in general: A secondary response was less intense yet reached its peak sooner, at day 5 versus 15. The booster saw the reappearance of most primary-vaccination clones (roughly 96% CD4, almost 90% CD8). Abundant bulk-population clonotypes could contaminate the FACS-sorted repertoires.

Production of TCR cDNA was by 5'RACE template switching, which also added a universal primer site and UMIs. TCRdb re-called the 5' RACE reads with MiXCR, one entry per CDR3 protein. This table has roughly 400,000 distinct CDR3 sequences, roughly a sixth appearing once. The V and J genes are TRBV29-1 and TRBJ2-5; D possibly matches TRBD1 or TRBD2 (6 bases each). Material: PBMCs, obtained before the yellow fever booster vaccination. This receptor was taken from a man in his late teens or twenties who received the YFV17D yellow fever vaccine. The chain's CDR3 is CSVVGGVETQYF. In DNA form, the CDR3 reads TGCAGCGTTGTGGGGGGCGTGGAGACCCAGTACTTC.